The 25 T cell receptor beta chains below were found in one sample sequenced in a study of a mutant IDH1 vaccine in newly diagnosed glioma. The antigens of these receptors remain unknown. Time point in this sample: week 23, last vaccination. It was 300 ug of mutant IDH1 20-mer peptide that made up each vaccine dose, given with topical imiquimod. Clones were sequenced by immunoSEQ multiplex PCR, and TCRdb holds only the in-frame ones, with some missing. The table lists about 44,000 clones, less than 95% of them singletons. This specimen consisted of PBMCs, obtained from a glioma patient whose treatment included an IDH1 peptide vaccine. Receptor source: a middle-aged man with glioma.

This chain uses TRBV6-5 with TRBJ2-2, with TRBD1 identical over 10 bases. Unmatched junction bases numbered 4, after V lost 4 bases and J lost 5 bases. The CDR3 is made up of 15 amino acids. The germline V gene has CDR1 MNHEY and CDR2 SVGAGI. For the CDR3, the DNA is TGTGCCAGCAGTTGGGGACAGGGGACGACCGGGGAGCTGTTTTTT. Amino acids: CASSWGQGTTGELFF.

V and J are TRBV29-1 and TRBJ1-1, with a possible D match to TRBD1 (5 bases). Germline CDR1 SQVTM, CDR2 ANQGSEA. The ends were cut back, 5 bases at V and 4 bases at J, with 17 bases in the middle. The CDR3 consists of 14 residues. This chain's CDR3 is CSVRGGGTGTEAFF. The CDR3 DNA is TGCAGCGTTCGCGGGGGGGGGACGGGCACTGAAGCTTTCTTT.

The DNA for the CDR3 is TGTGCCAGCTCACCACAGGGAGGAGAGACCCAGTACTTC. Encoded protein: CASSPQGGETQYF. J is TRBJ2-5 and V is TRBV18, with D perhaps matching TRBD2 (6 bases). Deletions cut 1 base from V and 4 bases from J, with 7 bases between. This CDR3 is 13 amino acids long. From germline, CDR1 is KGHSH and CDR2 LQKENI. The entire variable domain, with the rest obtained from reference TRBV18 and TRBJ2-5, is as follows: NAGVMQNPRHLVRRRGQEARLRCSPMKGHSHVYWYRQLPEEGLKFMVYLQKENIIDESGMPKERFSAEFPKEGPSILRIQQVVRGDSAAYFCASSPQGGETQYFGPGTRLLVL.

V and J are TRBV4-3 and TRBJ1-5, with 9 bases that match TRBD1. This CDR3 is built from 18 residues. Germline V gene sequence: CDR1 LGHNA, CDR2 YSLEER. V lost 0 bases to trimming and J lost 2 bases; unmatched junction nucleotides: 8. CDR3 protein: CASSQERDRVRGNQPQHF. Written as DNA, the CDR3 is TGCGCCAGCAGCCAAGAACGGGACAGGGTTAGGGGCAATCAGCCCCAGCATTTT.

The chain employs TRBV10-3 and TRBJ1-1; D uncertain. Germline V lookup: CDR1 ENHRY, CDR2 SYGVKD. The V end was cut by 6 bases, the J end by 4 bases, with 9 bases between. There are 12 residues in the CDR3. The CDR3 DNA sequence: TGTGCCATCAGGAACAGTGGCACTGAAGCTTTCTTT. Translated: CAIRNSGTEAFF.

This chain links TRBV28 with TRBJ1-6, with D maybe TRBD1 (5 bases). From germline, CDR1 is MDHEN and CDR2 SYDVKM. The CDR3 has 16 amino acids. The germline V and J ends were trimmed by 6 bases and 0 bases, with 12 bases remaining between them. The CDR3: CASSPAGRSYNSPLHF. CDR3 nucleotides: TGTGCCAGCAGCCCCGCAGGGCGCTCCTATAATTCACCCCTCCACTTT.

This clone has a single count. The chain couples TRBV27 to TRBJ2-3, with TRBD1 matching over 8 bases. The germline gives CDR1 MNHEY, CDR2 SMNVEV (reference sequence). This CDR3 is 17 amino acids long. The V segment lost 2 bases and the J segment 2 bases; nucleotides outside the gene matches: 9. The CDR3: CASSLIRTGLTTDTQYF. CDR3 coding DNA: TGTGCCAGCAGTTTAATAAGGACAGGGTTGACCACAGATACGCAGTATTTT.

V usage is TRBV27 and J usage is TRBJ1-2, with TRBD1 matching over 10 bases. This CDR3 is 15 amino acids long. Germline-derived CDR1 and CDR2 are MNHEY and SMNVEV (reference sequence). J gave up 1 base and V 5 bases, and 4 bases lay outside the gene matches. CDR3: CASSSGQGVNYGYTF. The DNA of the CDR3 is TGTGCCAGCAGTAGTGGACAGGGGGTTAACTATGGCTACACCTTC.

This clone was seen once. CDR3 bases: TGTGCCACCCGGACAGGGGTCAATTCACCCCTCCACTTT. As protein: CATRTGVNSPLHF. The rearrangement joins TRBV19 to TRBJ1-6; 9 bases agree with TRBD1. Per germline, CDR1 LNHDA and CDR2 SQIVND (reference sequence). The CDR3 consists of 13 residues. The V and J ends lost 10 bases and 7 bases, in that order; junction bases with no gene match: 5.

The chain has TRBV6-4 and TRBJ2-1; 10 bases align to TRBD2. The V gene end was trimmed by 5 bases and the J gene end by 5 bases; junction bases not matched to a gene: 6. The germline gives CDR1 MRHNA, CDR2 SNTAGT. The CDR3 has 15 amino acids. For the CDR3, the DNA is TGTGCCAGCAGTCCCCAAGCGGGGGGGAACAATGAGCAGTTCTTC. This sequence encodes CASSPQAGGNNEQFF.

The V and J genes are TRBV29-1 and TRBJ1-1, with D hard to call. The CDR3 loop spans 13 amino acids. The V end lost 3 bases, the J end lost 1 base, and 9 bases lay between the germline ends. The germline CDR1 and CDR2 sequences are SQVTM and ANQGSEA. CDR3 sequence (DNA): TGCAGCGTTGATAATTCCCGGAACACTGAAGCTTTCTTT. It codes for CSVDNSRNTEAFF.

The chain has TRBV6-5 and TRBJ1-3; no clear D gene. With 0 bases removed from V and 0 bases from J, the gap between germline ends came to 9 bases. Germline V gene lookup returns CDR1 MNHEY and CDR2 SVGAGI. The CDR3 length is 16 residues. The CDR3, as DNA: TGTGCCAGCAGTTACTCTTCAGATTACTCTGGAAACACCATATATTTT. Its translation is CASSYSSDYSGNTIYF.

CDR3 in DNA: TGTGCCAGCAGCTTGTGGGGGGAGGGCAATCAGCCCCAGCATTTT. As protein: CASSLWGEGNQPQHF. The V gene is TRBV5-5, the J gene TRBJ1-5, with D perhaps matching TRBD1 (5 bases). Germline V gene data show CDR1 as SGHKS and CDR2 as YYEKEE (reference sequence). This CDR3 has 15 amino acids. Trimming took off 1 base at V and 2 bases at J, with 10 bases between the two ends.

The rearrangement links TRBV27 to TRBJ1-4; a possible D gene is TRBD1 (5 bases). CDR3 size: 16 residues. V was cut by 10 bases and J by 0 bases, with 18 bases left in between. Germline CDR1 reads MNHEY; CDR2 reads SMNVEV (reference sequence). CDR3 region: CANRLSSVATNEKLFF. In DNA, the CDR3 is TGTGCCAACAGGCTCTCATCCGTTGCAACTAATGAAAAACTGTTTTTT. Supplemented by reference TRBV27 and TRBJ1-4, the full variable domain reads EAQVTQNPRYLITVTGKKLTVTCSQNMNHEYMSWYRQDPGLGLRQIYYSMNVEVTDKGDVPEGYKVSRKEKRNFPLILESPSPNQTSLYFCANRLSSVATNEKLFFGSGTQLSVL.

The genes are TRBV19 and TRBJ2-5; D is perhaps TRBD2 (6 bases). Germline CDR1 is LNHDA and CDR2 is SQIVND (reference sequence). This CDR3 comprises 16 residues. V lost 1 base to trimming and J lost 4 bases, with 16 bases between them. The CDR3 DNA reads TGTGCCAGTAGTATAGGGGATGGGGGGAGTGGAGAGACCCAGTACTTC. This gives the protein CASSIGDGGSGETQYF.

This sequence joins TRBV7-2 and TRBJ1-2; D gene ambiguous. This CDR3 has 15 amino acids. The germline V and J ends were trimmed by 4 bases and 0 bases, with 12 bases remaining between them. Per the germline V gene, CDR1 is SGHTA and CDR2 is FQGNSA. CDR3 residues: CASSSGRLANYGYTF. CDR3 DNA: TGTGCCAGCAGCTCCGGACGGTTAGCTAACTATGGCTACACCTTC.

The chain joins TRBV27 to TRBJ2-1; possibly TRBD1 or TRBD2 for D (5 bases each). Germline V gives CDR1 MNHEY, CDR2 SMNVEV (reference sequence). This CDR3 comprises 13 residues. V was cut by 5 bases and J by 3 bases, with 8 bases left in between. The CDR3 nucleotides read TGTGCCAGCAGTACAGGACTCTACAATGAGCAGTTCTTC. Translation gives CASSTGLYNEQFF.

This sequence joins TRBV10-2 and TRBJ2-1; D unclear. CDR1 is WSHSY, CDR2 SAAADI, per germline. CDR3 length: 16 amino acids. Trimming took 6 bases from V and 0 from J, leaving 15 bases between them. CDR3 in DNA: TGCGCCAGCAGACCTGTCCACGGCGGCTCCTACAATGAGCAGTTCTTC. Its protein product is CASRPVHGGSYNEQFF.

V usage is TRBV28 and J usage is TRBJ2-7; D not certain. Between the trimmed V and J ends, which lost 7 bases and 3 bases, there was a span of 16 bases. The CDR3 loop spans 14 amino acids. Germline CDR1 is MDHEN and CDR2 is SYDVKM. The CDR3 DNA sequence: TGTGCCAGCATGACTCGGATCCGAATCTACGAGCAGTACTTC. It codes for CASMTRIRIYEQYF.

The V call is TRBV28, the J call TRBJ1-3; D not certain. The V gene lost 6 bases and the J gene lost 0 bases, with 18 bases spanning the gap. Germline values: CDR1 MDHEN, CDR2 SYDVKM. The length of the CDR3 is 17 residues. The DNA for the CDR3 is TGTGCCAGCAGCTTTCCCCCCGCCAGGTTCTCTGGAAACACCATATATTTT. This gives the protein CASSFPPARFSGNTIYF.

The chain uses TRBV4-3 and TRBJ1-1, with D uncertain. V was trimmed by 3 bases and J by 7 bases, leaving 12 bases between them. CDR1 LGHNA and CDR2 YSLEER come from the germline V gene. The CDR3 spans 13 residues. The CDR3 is CASSHLPRDEAFF. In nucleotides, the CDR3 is TGCGCCAGCAGCCACCTACCAAGAGATGAAGCTTTCTTT.

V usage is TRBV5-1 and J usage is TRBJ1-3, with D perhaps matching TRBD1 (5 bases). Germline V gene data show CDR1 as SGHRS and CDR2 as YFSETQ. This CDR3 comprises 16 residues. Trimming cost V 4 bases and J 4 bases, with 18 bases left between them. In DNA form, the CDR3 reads TGCGCCAGCAGCCCGGGAGGGCAGGGAGCGGGAAACACCATATATTTT. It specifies CASSPGGQGAGNTIYF.

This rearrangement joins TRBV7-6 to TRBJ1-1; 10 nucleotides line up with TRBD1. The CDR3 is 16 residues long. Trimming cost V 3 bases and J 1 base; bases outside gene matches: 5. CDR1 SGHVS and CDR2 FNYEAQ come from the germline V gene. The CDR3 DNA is TGTGCCAGCAGCTTCAGACAGGGGGCGCCGAACACTGAAGCTTTCTTT. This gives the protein CASSFRQGAPNTEAFF.

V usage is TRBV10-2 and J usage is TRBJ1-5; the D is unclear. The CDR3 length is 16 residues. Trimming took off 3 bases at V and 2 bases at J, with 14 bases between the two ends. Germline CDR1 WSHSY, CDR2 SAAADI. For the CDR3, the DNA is TGCGCCAGCAGTGAAGTACCCACCTCTCGCAATCAGCCCCAGCATTTT. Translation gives CASSEVPTSRNQPQHF.

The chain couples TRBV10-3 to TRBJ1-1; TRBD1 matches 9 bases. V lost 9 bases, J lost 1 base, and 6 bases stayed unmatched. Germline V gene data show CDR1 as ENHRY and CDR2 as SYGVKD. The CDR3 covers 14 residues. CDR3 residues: CAIAPGQGNTEAFF. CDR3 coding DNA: TGTGCCATTGCCCCGGGACAGGGGAACACTGAAGCTTTCTTT.